This is a list of T cell receptor beta chains from one sample in a study of control samples from healthy donors and cancer patients. Produced via immunoSEQ multiplex PCR; TCRdb's table is partial and in-frame only. The table has 90,000 or so clones, around 89% seen once. The sample comprised blood. These receptors were collected from a woman between 70 and 85 years old in good health. The CDR3 runs from the conserved cysteine through the conserved F or W. A D gene is named only where the DNA matches it firmly. Rows may omit the clone size; those that give it use once, few, many or a size class.

TRBV3-1/TRBV3-2	NA	TRBJ2-7	NA	13	TGTGCCAGCAGCCAAGGTCGCGGGTACGAGCAGTACTTC	CASSQGRGYEQYF
TRBV30	TRBD1	TRBJ1-2	NA	14	TGTGCCTGGAGTCAGACAGGGACAGGGGATGGCTACACCTTC	CAWSQTGTGDGYTF
TRBV3-1/TRBV3-2	TRBD1	TRBJ1-3	NA	16	TGTGCCAGCAGCATACCGGGACAGAGCTCTGGAAACACCATATATTTT	CASSIPGQSSGNTIYF
TRBV6-1	NA	TRBJ2-1	many	13	TGTGCCAGCAGTGATGCCGCTCACAATGAGCAGTTCTTC	CASSDAAHNEQFF
TRBV7-2	TRBD2	TRBJ2-1	NA	15	TGTGCCAGCAGGTCGACTAGCGGGAGATACAATGAGCAGTTCTTC	CASRSTSGRYNEQFF
TRBV12-3/TRBV12-4	TRBD1	TRBJ1-2	NA	12	TGTGCCAGCACCCAGGGGGACTATGGCTACACCTTC	CASTQGDYGYTF
TRBV7-2	TRBD2	TRBJ2-1	NA	14	TGTGCCAGCAGCCCGCGGACTAGCGGTAATGAGCAGTTCTTC	CASSPRTSGNEQFF
TRBV18	TRBD1	TRBJ2-5	NA	22	TGTGCCAGCTCACCAACCACAGGACAGGGTGATTTGTTATTAGGGGAACAAGAGACCCAGTACTTC	CASSPTTGQGDLLLGEQETQYF
TRBV19	TRBD1	TRBJ2-5	once	15	TGTGCCAGTAGTGCCCGGGGGACAGGGGAAGAGACCCAGTACTTC	CASSARGTGEETQYF
TRBV11-3	TRBD1	TRBJ2-1	NA	15	TGTGCCAGCAGCTCACAGGGGGAACCCTACAATGAGCAGTTCTTC	CASSSQGEPYNEQFF
TRBV5-5	TRBD2	TRBJ2-5	NA	14	TGTGCCAGCAGCTTGCAAACTAGCGGGGAGACCCAGTACTTC	CASSLQTSGETQYF
TRBV7-8	NA	TRBJ2-3	NA	15	TGTGCCAGCAGCCATCCCAAGGGGAGCACAGATACGCAGTATTTT	CASSHPKGSTDTQYF
TRBV5-4	NA	TRBJ2-7	NA	15	TGTGCCAGCAGCCACCAGGGGTCGGGGACCTACGAGCAGTACTTC	CASSHQGSGTYEQYF
TRBV19	TRBD1	TRBJ1-1	few	19	TGTGCCAGTAGTATAGTCCGAGGGACAGACCAAGGCCAGAACACTGAAGCTTTCTTT	CASSIVRGTDQGQNTEAFF
TRBV19	NA	TRBJ1-4	NA	15	TGTGCCAGTAGTCCCAGTGGGGTGAGAAGTGAAAAACTGTTTTTT	CASSPSGVRSEKLFF
TRBV5-4	NA	TRBJ1-1	NA	14	TGTGCCAGCACCCCAATGGGAGGGACCACTGAAGCTTTCTTT	CASTPMGGTTEAFF
TRBV5-4	NA	TRBJ1-2	NA	14	TGTGCCAGCAGCCCTGGTGGGGGAGGATATGGCTACACCTTC	CASSPGGGGYGYTF
TRBV29-1	TRBD2	TRBJ2-7	NA	14	TGCAGCGCCGGGATAGCGGGTACTACTGCCGAGCAGTACTTC	CSAGIAGTTAEQYF
TRBV5-5	NA	TRBJ2-7	many	14	TGTGCCAGCAGCTTGGATCCGGGGCTCCTCGAGCAGTACTTC	CASSLDPGLLEQYF
TRBV9	TRBD2	TRBJ2-1	NA	15	TGTGCCAGCAGCAAAGGGACTAGCGGGACAGACGAGCAGTTCTTC	CASSKGTSGTDEQFF
TRBV25-1	NA	TRBJ1-3	NA	15	TGTGCCAGCAGTGGTTATAAGCACTCTGGAAACACCATATATTTT	CASSGYKHSGNTIYF
TRBV12-5	NA	TRBJ2-5	NA	12	TGTGCTAGTGGTTTGAGGGAGGAGACCCAGTACTTC	CASGLREETQYF
TRBV5-4	NA	TRBJ1-4	NA	14	TGTGCCAGCAGCTTGGCTGGGACTAATGAAAAACTGTTTTTT	CASSLAGTNEKLFF
TRBV6-5	TRBD2	TRBJ2-1	NA	15	TGTGCCAGCAGACCCGGGACTAGCGGTTCCCAGGGGCAGTTCTTC	CASRPGTSGSQGQFF
TRBV19	NA	TRBJ2-7	NA	14	TGTGCCAGTAGCCTCTCGACAGGCTACTACGAGCAGTACTTC	CASSLSTGYYEQYF
TRBV5-1	NA	TRBJ2-7	NA	14	TGCGCCAGCAGAGGGAACCCCGCAACGCCGGAGCAGTACTTC	CASRGNPATPEQYF
TRBV9	NA	TRBJ2-2	NA	14	TGTGCCAGCAGCGTAAGGGGAAATGGCGGGGAGCTGTTTTTT	CASSVRGNGGELFF
TRBV2	NA	TRBJ2-2	NA	12	TGTGCCAGCAGTGAGGACACCGGGGAGCTGTTTTTT	CASSEDTGELFF
TRBV5-8	TRBD2	TRBJ2-1	NA	18	TGTGCCAGCAGCTTTTGGTCGTCGGGAACTAGCGGCTACAATGAGCAGTTCTTC	CASSFWSSGTSGYNEQFF
TRBV6-5	TRBD1	TRBJ1-5	NA	14	TGTGCCAGCACTCCGGGACAGGGCCGTCAGCCCCAGCATTTT	CASTPGQGRQPQHF
TRBV5-6	NA	TRBJ1-3	NA	14	TGTGCCAGCAGCTTGGAAGCATTTGGAAACACCATATATTTT	CASSLEAFGNTIYF
TRBV5-6	TRBD1	TRBJ2-7	NA	12	TGTGCCAGCAGCCCGACAGGGGACGAGCAGTACTTC	CASSPTGDEQYF
TRBV5-1	NA	TRBJ2-2	NA	16	TGCGCCAGCAGCTCCGCGGGACCTATCTTCACCGGGGAGCTGTTTTTT	CASSSAGPIFTGELFF
TRBV5-1	TRBD1	TRBJ1-4	once	15	TGCGCCAGCAGGAAGGACAGGGTTCCAGATGAAAAACTGTTTTTT	CASRKDRVPDEKLFF
TRBV7-2	NA	TRBJ1-6	NA	16	TGTGCCAGCAGCCAAACGGAAGTCACCTATAATTCACCCCTCCACTTT	CASSQTEVTYNSPLHF
TRBV5-5	NA	TRBJ2-3	few	17	TGTGCCAGCAGCCTACCCGGCGTAGCGGTACGCACAGATACGCAGTATTTT	CASSLPGVAVRTDTQYF
TRBV7-2	NA	TRBJ1-1	once	15	TGTGCCAGCAGCCCTATGGGGGGTGGGAAAACTGAAGCTTTCTTT	CASSPMGGGKTEAFF
TRBV15	NA	TRBJ1-6	NA	15	TGTGCCACCAGCAGAGGCCCGGACCAGGGGTCACCCCTCCACTTT	CATSRGPDQGSPLHF
TRBV5-4	TRBD2	TRBJ2-1	NA	16	TGTGCCAGCAGCCCCGGGACTAGCGGGGCATACAATGAGCAGTTCTTC	CASSPGTSGAYNEQFF
TRBV30	NA	TRBJ1-1	NA	16	TGTGCCTGGAGTGTACGTGTTAGGGGTAAGGACACTGAAGCTTTCTTT	CAWSVRVRGKDTEAFF
TRBV27	NA	TRBJ2-3	NA	12	TGTGCCAGCAGTTCAAACACAGATACGCAGTATTTT	CASSSNTDTQYF
TRBV29-1	NA	TRBJ2-1	NA	12	TGCAGCGTTGAACCGTCCTTAGGTGAGCAGTTCTTC	CSVEPSLGEQFF
TRBV12-3/TRBV12-4	TRBD2	TRBJ2-7	NA	13	TGTGCCAGCAGTACTAGCGGGAGCTACGAGCAGTACTTC	CASSTSGSYEQYF
TRBV2	NA	TRBJ1-2	NA	14	TGTGCCAGCAGTGAAAGGGGGAGGGACTATGGCTACACCTTC	CASSERGRDYGYTF
TRBV28	NA	TRBJ1-2	NA	11	TGTGCCACCAACAGGGACCATGGCTACACCTTC	CATNRDHGYTF
TRBV19	TRBD1	TRBJ1-2	few	17	TGTGCCAGTAGCTTACTGACGGCCCAGGGGGCTTACTATGGCTACACCTTC	CASSLLTAQGAYYGYTF
TRBV6-5	NA	TRBJ2-7	NA	14	TGTGCCAGCACCGAACTCGACAGGCCCGGCGAGCAGTACTTC	CASTELDRPGEQYF